The clone carrying this T cell receptor beta chain was seen a few times. Germline CDR1 is SGHDN and CDR2 is FVKESK. The CDR3 spans 15 residues. Trimming removed 3 bases from V and 5 bases from J; junction bases left unmatched: 3. TCRdb redid the calling of the 5' RACE reads with MiXCR, one entry per CDR3 protein. Among around 370,000 distinct CDR3 sequences listed, over 20% were seen once. This entry comes from a study of T-cell memory formation after mild COVID-19. Sequencing used PBMCs or a T cell subset sorted from them (not recorded which). The sequence came from an adult woman who had mild COVID-19 (a few samples of this study predate the infection). Cell type and time point are not known. The chain carries TRBV14 and TRBJ2-1; 11 bases map to TRBD2. This CDR3 is CASSQTSGNHNEQFF. The DNA for the CDR3 is TGTGCCAGCAGCCAGACTAGCGGGAACCACAATGAGCAGTTCTTC. Complete variable domain (other parts from reference TRBV14 and TRBJ2-1): EAGVTQFPSHSVIEKGQTVTLRCDPISGHDNLYWYRRVMGKEIKFLLHFVKESKQDESGMPNNRFLAERTGGTYSTLKVQPAELEDSGVYFCASSQTSGNHNEQFFGPGTRLTVL.